Detailed here is one T cell receptor (beta chain). Its cognate antigen is unknown. This sample is drawn from a study of T cell responses to AZD1222 COVID-19 vaccine. Regarding the study as a whole: Spike-specific TCR breadth rose after two AZD1222 doses, and depth rose as well. Most donors were white British, females outnumbered males, and clonal diversity was possibly underestimated. The span of vaccine-associated CD4 TCRs extended across spike, with dominance at 160-218 and 743-854. Researchers took repertoire samples only after the peak T cell response had come.

Only in-frame clones appear in the TCRdb table, and some are missing; sequencing was by immunoSEQ multiplex PCR. The sample lists about 140,000 clones, approximately 90% occurring once. Germline-derived CDR1 and CDR2 are SQVTM and ANQGSEA. CDR3 length: 13 amino acids. Trimming stripped 6 bases from V and 3 bases from J, with 12 bases between. This sequence originates from an adult in good health. The starting material was peripheral blood, obtained on day 0 of AZD1222 vaccination. The chain has TRBV29-1 and TRBJ2-1, with D uncertain. The CDR3 sequence is CSVGDTIYNEQFF. In DNA form, the CDR3 reads TGCAGCGTAGGAGACACAATCTACAATGAGCAGTTCTTC.